The clone carrying this TCR beta chain appeared a few times. Its antigen is unidentified. The donors gave bone marrow, and they were healthy. PCR amplification relied on 60 Vbeta primers (plus 13 Jbeta primers). Data came from immunoSEQ multiplex PCR; TCRdb stores just in-frame clones and leaves some out. Of over 150,000 clones in the sample, approximately 84% were seen once. The sample originates from a study of cytomegalovirus exposure and HLA in healthy donors. Study conclusions and caveats: Within a later analysis, the majority of CMV-associated TCR beta chains appeared HLA-restricted. It was only CMV serostatus that was available as immune exposure information.

With 0 bases removed from V and 1 base from J, the gap between germline ends came to 4 bases. CDR1 and CDR2 from the germline V gene are SGHNT and YYREEE (reference sequence). This CDR3 is 13 amino acids long. Source material: PBMCs. The chain couples TRBV5-4 to TRBJ1-1; D is ambiguous. The clonotype comes from a boy aged 2-15 years in good health and CMV-seronegative. The chain's CDR3 is CASSLAGNTEAFF. The CDR3 DNA reads TGTGCCAGCAGCTTGGCAGGGAACACTGAAGCTTTCTTT.